The present entry profiles one T cell receptor (beta chain) with its context. What it recognizes is unknown. The data were obtained in a study of lymphopenia after photon versus proton radiotherapy. Overall study results and limits: After lymphocyte nadir, photon-treated repertoires showed oligoclonal expansion, especially CD8+ Temra. Post-nadir TCR diversity decline inversely tracked overall survival among those who died. Proton therapy kept repertoires fairly stable, unlike photons, which gained effector/memory cells. Better survival with proton therapy was suggested as possible, not demonstrated.

The CDR3 has 16 residues. Germline assignment: CDR1 SGHKS and CDR2 YYEKEE (reference sequence). The V gene lost 0 bases and the J gene lost 2 bases, with 12 bases spanning the gap. This table comes from immunoSEQ multiplex PCR, and its TCRdb copy is limited to in-frame clones, with some not included. Among around 20,000 clones, about 89% were seen once, and the ten largest hold around 10%. The input for sequencing was peripheral blood, taken from a patient treated with proton-based radiotherapy. The rearrangement joins TRBV5-5 to TRBJ1-5; D unclear. This TCR came from a man older than 75 with esophageal cancer. CDR3 protein: CASSLAILMGNQPQHF. CDR3 nucleotide sequence: TGTGCCAGCAGCTTGGCTATCTTAATGGGCAATCAGCCCCAGCATTTT. The full variable domain, its missing parts supplied by reference TRBV5-5 and TRBJ1-5, is DAGVTQSPTHLIKTRGQQVTLRCSPISGHKSVSWYQQVLGQGPQFIFQYYEKEERGRGNFPDRFSARQFPNYSSELNVNALLLGDSALYLCASSLAILMGNQPQHFGDGTRLSIL.